This T cell receptor beta chain derives from a study of blood T cell repertoires in COVID-19. At the level of the study: Samples representing acute and convalescent COVID-19 were sourced from the United States, Italy and Spain. Sample material is recorded as cDNA or gDNA derived from T cells, B-cell-depleted T cells, or PBMCs.

The CDR3 runs to 16 residues. V lost 3 bases and J lost 0, with 11 bases in between. CDR1 is KGHSH, CDR2 LQKENI, per germline. In the original processing: Counts of nucleated cells, estimated from reference gene primer amplification, were obtained. Method: immunoSEQ multiplex PCR; TCRdb's copy keeps in-frame clones and lacks some. Clone size and V and J calls were adopted from that table, with D and trimming inferred from the DNA. The sample holds about 130,000 clones, about 90% seen once. This sequence originates from a woman in her 50s who had recovered from COVID-19. The rearrangement joins TRBV18 to TRBJ1-4; no clear D. The sequenced sample was peripheral blood. DNA of the CDR3: TGTGCCAGCTCACCGGAGCACGTCGCAACTAATGAAAAACTGTTTTTT. Translation: CASSPEHVATNEKLFF.